These 21 T cell receptor beta chains originate from one sample sequenced in a study of cytomegalovirus exposure and HLA in healthy donors. Primers included in the PCR were 60 Vbeta and 13 Jbeta primers. The data were produced by immunoSEQ multiplex PCR, yet TCRdb's version contains in-frame clones alone and is incomplete. The sample has about 70,000 clones, 86% seen once; the top ten hold 2%. The specimen was PBMCs. These receptors were collected from a woman younger than 45 in good health and CMV-seronegative.

V is TRBV5-1 and J is TRBJ2-7, with D perhaps TRBD1 (6 bases). There are 18 residues in the CDR3. The germline V and J ends were trimmed by 2 bases and 2 bases, with 23 bases remaining between them. Germline-derived CDR1 and CDR2 are SGHRS and YFSETQ. CDR3 DNA: TGCGCCAGCAGCTTATATGGGGCCGCCACAGGGCGAACCTACGAGCAGTACTTC. Translation gives CASSLYGAATGRTYEQYF.

The chain links TRBV28 to TRBJ1-2, with 8 bases identical to TRBD1. Germline CDR1 MDHEN, CDR2 SYDVKM. After removal of 3 bases from V and 6 bases from J, the junction contained 6 bases not matched to a gene. There are 14 residues in the CDR3. In DNA form, the CDR3 reads TGTGCCAGCAGTTTTACCGACAGGGGAGATGGCTACACCTTC. It specifies CASSFTDRGDGYTF.

The CDR3 loop reads CASSLDRDEKLFF. The CDR3 DNA is TGTGCCAGCAGCTTGGACAGGGACGAAAAACTGTTTTTT. V gene TRBV5-4 combines with J gene TRBJ1-4, with D perhaps TRBD1 (6 bases). The CDR3 consists of 13 residues. Germline CDR1 SGHNT, CDR2 YYREEE (reference sequence). V was cut by 0 bases and J by 8 bases, with 8 bases left in between.

V usage is TRBV20-1 and J usage is TRBJ2-1; D is uncertain. The CDR3 length is 10 residues. Trimming removed 3 bases at V and 6 bases at J, with 3 bases between. CDR1 is DFQATT and CDR2 is SNEGSKA in the germline V gene (reference sequence). CDR3 residues: CSASINEQFF. The CDR3 region has the DNA TGCAGTGCTAGTATCAATGAGCAGTTCTTC.

The V and J genes are TRBV1 and TRBJ2-7; whether TRBD1, the table's D call, matches the DNA was not checked. TRBV1 is listed as a pseudogene. The CDR3 consists of 14 residues. The CDR3 DNA reads as TGCACCAGCAGCCCTGAGGACAGGGCCCACGAGCAGTACTTC. Protein: CTSSPEDRAHEQYF.

The chain joins TRBV19 to TRBJ2-1, with 12 bases identical to TRBD2. The length of the CDR3 is 18 residues. From germline, CDR1 is LNHDA and CDR2 SQIVND (reference sequence). After removal of 5 bases from V and 2 bases from J, the junction contained 10 bases not matched to a gene. The CDR3 region is CASSLHGTSGRTYNEQFF. CDR3 nucleotide sequence: TGTGCCAGTAGTTTACACGGGACTAGCGGGCGAACCTACAATGAGCAGTTCTTC. The variable domain in full, completed from reference TRBV19 and TRBJ2-1, reads DGGITQSPKYLFRKEGQNVTLSCEQNLNHDAMYWYRQDPGQGLRLIYYSQIVNDFQKGDIAEGYSVSREKKESFPLTVTSAQKNPTAFYLCASSLHGTSGRTYNEQFFGPGTRLTVL.

This sequence joins TRBV6-5 and TRBJ1-1; no firm D call. V was clipped by 8 bases and J by 2 bases, with 18 bases between them. Germline CDR1 MNHEY, CDR2 SVGAGI. This CDR3 has 15 residues. The CDR3 spells CASLPWKRRNTEAFF. In DNA form, the CDR3 reads TGTGCCAGCCTTCCATGGAAGCGACGAAACACTGAAGCTTTCTTT.

This chain uses TRBV5-1 with TRBJ2-7, with 7 bases aligning to TRBD1. Looked up from germline, CDR1 is SGHRS and CDR2 is YFSETQ. V was pared by 0 bases and J by 4 bases, with 10 bases of the junction left unmatched. The CDR3 has 16 amino acids. The DNA of the CDR3 is TGCGCCAGCAGCTTGGAACCCGCACAGGGGATTTACGAGCAGTACTTC. Its protein is CASSLEPAQGIYEQYF.

The J gene is TRBJ2-7, the V gene TRBV4-3, with D possibly being TRBD2 (5 bases). CDR3 length: 15 residues. V was clipped by 3 bases and J by 0 bases, with 12 bases between them. Germline CDR1 reads LGHNA; CDR2 reads YSLEER. In DNA form, the CDR3 reads TGCGCCAGCAGCCAGATCAGCGGACCCTCCTACGAGCAGTACTTC. Protein product: CASSQISGPSYEQYF.

The chain recombines TRBV4-1 with TRBJ1-1; 9 bases are a match to TRBD1. The CDR3 has 15 residues. Germline CDR1 is MGHRA and CDR2 is YSYEKL. Unmatched junction bases numbered 7, after V lost 4 bases and J lost 4 bases. The CDR3 region has the DNA TGCGCCAGCAGCCGCACCGGACAGGGGTTCACTGAAGCTTTCTTT. Its translation: CASSRTGQGFTEAFF.

The chain recombines TRBV19 with TRBJ2-1, with 9 bases identical to TRBD2. Germline V lookup: CDR1 LNHDA, CDR2 SQIVND (reference sequence). The V and J ends lost 4 bases and 3 bases, in that order; junction bases with no gene match: 7. This CDR3 contains 16 residues. CDR3 protein: CASSTSAGGVYNEQFF. The CDR3 DNA sequence: TGTGCCAGTAGTACGTCTGCGGGAGGGGTCTACAATGAGCAGTTCTTC.

The chain couples TRBV7-9 to TRBJ1-5, with 12 bases aligning to TRBD1. The CDR3 extends over 16 amino acids. Germline trimming cut 5 bases from V and 8 bases from J; bases unmatched to any gene: 10. Germline assignment: CDR1 SEHNR and CDR2 FQNEAQ (reference sequence). DNA for the CDR3: TGTGCCAGCAGCCCAACCGGGACAGGGGGCTGGGAGCCCCAGCATTTT. Protein: CASSPTGTGGWEPQHF.

This chain joins TRBV4-2 and TRBJ2-7; D unclear. Germline values: CDR1 LGHNA, CDR2 YNFKEQ. V was trimmed by 1 base and J by 7 bases, leaving 11 bases between them. This CDR3 has 13 amino acids. The CDR3 bases are TGTGCCAGCAGCCAAGGTAGTAGCCGGGAGCAGTACTTC. Amino acid sequence: CASSQGSSREQYF.

CDR3 loop: CASSPRDTGELFF. CDR3 DNA: TGCGCCAGCAGCCCCCGGGACACCGGGGAGCTGTTTTTT. The rearrangement uses TRBV4-3 and TRBJ2-2, with D hard to call. V gave up 4 bases and J gave up 3 bases, with 6 bases separating them. The CDR3 loop spans 13 amino acids. The V gene's germline CDR1 is LGHNA and CDR2 YSLEER.

The genes are TRBV4-1 and TRBJ2-5; 9 bases agree with TRBD2. The germline CDR1 and CDR2 sequences are MGHRA and YSYEKL. The CDR3 runs to 17 residues. Trimming removed 0 bases from V and 5 bases from J; junction bases left unmatched: 10. Written as DNA, the CDR3 is TGCGCCAGCAGCCAAGATGGCGAGCGGGGGGCAGGGGAGACCCAGTACTTC. It translates to CASSQDGERGAGETQYF.

This chain connects TRBV7-3 to TRBJ2-2; 13 bases line up with TRBD2. Germline V gene lookup returns CDR1 SGHTA and CDR2 FQGTGA. Unmatched junction bases numbered 6, after V lost 5 bases and J lost 3 bases. The CDR3 loop spans 17 amino acids. The CDR3 loop reads CASSGGTSGDHTGELFF. The CDR3 coding sequence is TGTGCCAGCAGCGGCGGGACTAGCGGGGATCACACCGGGGAGCTGTTTTTT. Supplemented by reference TRBV7-3 and TRBJ2-2, the full variable domain reads GAGVSQTPSNKVTEKGKYVELRCDPISGHTALYWYRQSLGQGPEFLIYFQGTGAADDSGLPNDRFFAVRPEGSVSTLKIQRTERGDSAVYLCASSGGTSGDHTGELFFGEGSRLTVL.

This clone was recorded once. Mismatch with germline at one junction end may stem from a read error. The chain recombines TRBV25-1 with TRBJ2-5, with a possible D match to TRBD1 (6 bases). The CDR3 is 14 amino acids. CDR1 and CDR2 from the germline V gene are MGHDK and SYGVNS. The CDR3 DNA reads as TGTGCCAGCAGTGAATATTTCTCTAATACAGGGTTGAACTTC. Translation: CASSEYFSNTGLNF.

As for this clone: At one end the junction does not follow the germline gene, possibly because of a read error. The chain carries TRBV7-7 and TRBJ2-5; 12 positions agree with TRBD1. Germline lookup yields CDR1 SSHAT and CDR2 FNYEAQ (reference sequence). The CDR3 spans 16 residues. This CDR3 reads CASSPIGDRGRETQYF. The CDR3 DNA sequence: TGTGCTAGCAGCCCCATAGGGGACAGGGGGCGGGAGACCCAGTACTTC.

This chain connects TRBV30 to TRBJ1-1, with 7 bases fitting TRBD1. Unmatched junction bases numbered 10, after V lost 7 bases and J lost 5 bases. This CDR3 has 13 residues. CDR1 and CDR2 from the germline V gene are GTSNPN and SVGIG (reference sequence). Here the CDR3 DNA reads TGTGCCTCGCGACAGGGTTCGGTGACTGAAGCTTTCTTT. Protein sequence: CASRQGSVTEAFF.

This clone was observed a handful of times. This chain links TRBV2 with TRBJ2-3, with no clear D. Germline assignment: CDR1 SNHLY and CDR2 FYNNEI. The CDR3 is made up of 12 amino acids. The ends were cut back, 6 bases at V and 2 bases at J, with 6 bases in the middle. The CDR3 DNA follows: TGTGCCAGCAGCTCTAACACAGATACGCAGTATTTT. Its translation: CASSSNTDTQYF.

J is TRBJ2-5 and V is TRBV30, with 11 nucleotides matching TRBD2. V was pared by 6 bases and J by 1 base, with 10 bases of the junction left unmatched. CDR1 GTSNPN and CDR2 SVGIG come from the germline V gene (reference sequence). The CDR3 contains 16 residues. The CDR3 bases are TGTGCCTGCTCCGGAGTAGCGGGAGGGAGCCAAGAGACCCAGTACTTC. Residues: CACSGVAGGSQETQYF.